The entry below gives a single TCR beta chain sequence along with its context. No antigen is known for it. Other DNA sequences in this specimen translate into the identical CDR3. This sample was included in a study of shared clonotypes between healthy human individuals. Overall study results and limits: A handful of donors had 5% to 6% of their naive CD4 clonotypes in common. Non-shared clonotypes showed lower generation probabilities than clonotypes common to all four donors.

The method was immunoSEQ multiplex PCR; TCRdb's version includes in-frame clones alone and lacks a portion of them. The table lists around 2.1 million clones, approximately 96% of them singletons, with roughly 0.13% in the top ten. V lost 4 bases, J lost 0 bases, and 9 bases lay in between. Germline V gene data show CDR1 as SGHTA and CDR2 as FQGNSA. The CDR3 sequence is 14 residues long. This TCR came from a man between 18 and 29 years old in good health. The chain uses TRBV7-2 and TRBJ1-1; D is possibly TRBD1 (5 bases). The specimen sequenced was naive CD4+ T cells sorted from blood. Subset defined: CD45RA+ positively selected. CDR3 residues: CASSSQGLNTEAFF. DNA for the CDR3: TGTGCCAGCAGCTCGCAGGGTCTGAACACTGAAGCTTTCTTT.